The 10 T cell receptor beta chains reported below all come from one sample, sequenced in a study of T-cell reconstitution after alpha-beta-depleted transplantation in children. Unique molecular identifiers featured in how the TCRbeta library was prepared. MiXCR was run by TCRdb on the PCR reads, yielding one entry per CDR3 protein. The sample includes about a million distinct CDR3 sequences, under 30% of them seen just once. This material consisted of PBMCs, mostly from graft donor cells, taken 360 days after TCRalphabeta/CD19-depleted stem cell transplant. Source of these receptors: a boy under two years old who had a stem cell transplant for SCID, so the T cells may come from the graft donor.

This clonotype was observed once. The V and J genes are TRBV6-5 and TRBJ2-2, with no clear D. The V end lost 0 bases, the J end lost 5 bases, and 13 bases lay between the germline ends. The CDR3 is made up of 16 amino acids. Germline values: CDR1 MNHEY, CDR2 SVGAGI. CDR3 nucleotides: TGTGCCAGCAGTTACTCGGGCAGAAGAAAAACCGGGGAGCTGTTTTTT. Protein: CASSYSGRRKTGELFF.

CDR3 DNA: TGTGCCAGCACGAAGGCGGGGGGGCCTGAAGATACGCAGTATTTT. This translates into CASTKAGGPEDTQYF. The chain uses TRBV2 and TRBJ2-3, with 9 nucleotides matching TRBD2. The germline CDR1 and CDR2 sequences are SNHLY and FYNNEI. This CDR3 comprises 15 residues. V shed 7 bases, J shed 5 bases, and the junction held 10 bases outside the gene matches. Filled out from reference TRBV2 and TRBJ2-3, the complete variable domain reads EPEVTQTPSHQVTQMGQEVILRCVPISNHLYFYWYRQILGQKVEFLVSFYNNEISEKSEIFDDQFSVERPDGSNFTLKIRSTKLEDSAMYFCASTKAGGPEDTQYFGPGTRLTVL.

V usage is TRBV5-1 and J usage is TRBJ1-2; perhaps TRBD1 as D (5 bases). Germline assignment: CDR1 SGHRS and CDR2 YFSETQ. V was trimmed by 6 bases and J by 5 bases, leaving 14 bases between them. The CDR3 spans 13 residues. The CDR3 is CASTGGQGYGYTF. The CDR3 DNA sequence: TGCGCCAGCACCGGAGGGCAGGGATATGGCTACACCTTC.

The chain links TRBV4-1 to TRBJ1-1; a possible D gene is TRBD1 (6 bases). Germline V gene data show CDR1 as MGHRA and CDR2 as YSYEKL. CDR3 size: 20 residues. V lost 1 base to trimming and J lost 3 bases, with 27 bases between them. CDR3 region: CASSQGKGFAQGWGDTEAFF. CDR3 DNA sequence: TGCGCCAGCAGCCAAGGAAAGGGCTTCGCACAGGGATGGGGGGACACTGAAGCTTTCTTT.

This clonotype occurred a few times. V and J are TRBV5-6 and TRBJ1-1; TRBD1 aligns across 7 bases. Germline V gene sequence: CDR1 SGHDT, CDR2 YYEEEE. Unmatched junction bases numbered 15, after V lost 3 bases and J lost 1 base. This CDR3 spans 18 amino acids. CDR3 amino acids: CASSYSTGRGRRNTEAFF. As DNA, the CDR3 is TGTGCCAGCAGCTACTCGACAGGGAGGGGGCGACGGAACACTGAAGCTTTCTTT.

In its sample, this clonotype was seen a few times. The chain uses TRBV15 and TRBJ2-5; 9 bases line up with TRBD1. The germline CDR1 and CDR2 sequences are LNHNV and YYDKDF (reference sequence). CDR3 size: 15 residues. V gave up 3 bases and J gave up 0 bases; unmatched junction bases: 2. The CDR3 protein is CATSSWDRDQETQYF. The CDR3 region has the DNA TGTGCCACCAGCAGTTGGGACAGGGACCAAGAGACCCAGTACTTC.

The chain combines TRBV5-1 with TRBJ2-1; 8 positions agree with TRBD2. Germline-derived CDR1 and CDR2 are SGHRS and YFSETQ. The CDR3 covers 15 residues. V lost 2 bases and J lost 6; bases outside the gene matches: 7. CDR3 sequence reads: CASSFSGGHSNEQFF. In DNA, the CDR3 is TGCGCCAGCAGCTTCTCGGGGGGGCATAGCAATGAGCAGTTCTTC.

The gene calls are TRBV5-1 and TRBJ1-2; 8 nucleotides align to TRBD1. Germline trimming cut 4 bases from V and 4 bases from J; bases unmatched to any gene: 12. The CDR3 has 16 amino acids. The V gene's germline CDR1 is SGHRS and CDR2 YFSETQ. CDR3 in DNA: TGCGCCAGCAGCCCCACTAAGACAGGGGAAATCTATGGCTACACCTTC. It translates to CASSPTKTGEIYGYTF.

The J gene is TRBJ2-7, the V gene TRBV7-9, with TRBD2 as a possible D gene (6 bases). CDR3 length: 14 residues. Trimming removed 2 bases from V and 7 bases from J, with 15 bases in between. Germline V CDR1 and CDR2: SEHNR, FQNEAQ (reference sequence). CDR3 DNA sequence: TGTGCCAGCAGCTTATGGGAGGCCCCTCGAGAGCAGTACTTC. As protein: CASSLWEAPREQYF.

This clonotype came up many times. The chain uses TRBV20-1 and TRBJ2-1; a possible D gene is TRBD2 (6 bases). The CDR3 length is 16 residues. Trimming left V 2 bases short and J 0 bases short, with 14 bases between. CDR1 and CDR2 from the germline V gene are DFQATT and SNEGSKA (reference sequence). Here the CDR3 reads CSARWGSGGSYNEQFF. The CDR3 bases are TGCAGTGCTAGATGGGGGTCCGGGGGCTCCTACAATGAGCAGTTCTTC.